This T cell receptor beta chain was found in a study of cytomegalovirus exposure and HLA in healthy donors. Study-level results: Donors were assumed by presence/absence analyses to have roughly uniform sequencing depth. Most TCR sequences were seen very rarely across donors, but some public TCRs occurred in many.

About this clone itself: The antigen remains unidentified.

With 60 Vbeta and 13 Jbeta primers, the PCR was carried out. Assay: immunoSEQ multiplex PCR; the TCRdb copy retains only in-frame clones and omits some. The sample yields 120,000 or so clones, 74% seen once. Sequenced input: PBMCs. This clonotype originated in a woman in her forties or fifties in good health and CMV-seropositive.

The CDR3 nucleotides are TGTGCCACCAGCCTCGAGACAGGGGGCAATTCACCCCTCCACTTT. Amino acid sequence: CATSLETGGNSPLHF. The genes are TRBV15 and TRBJ1-6; 10 bases map to TRBD1. Germline CDR1 and CDR2: LNHNV and YYDKDF (reference sequence). The V and J ends lost 5 bases and 7 bases, in that order; junction bases with no gene match: 5. The CDR3 loop spans 15 amino acids.